The T cell receptor (beta chain) described here comes from a study of cytomegalovirus exposure and HLA in healthy donors. Across the whole study: About 85 million unique TCRs from HLA-typed donors were held in an early release of data.

As for this clone: What it binds is not known.

CDR1 SGHRS and CDR2 YFSETQ come from the germline V gene. CDR3 size: 17 residues. V lost 3 bases and J lost 6, with 19 bases in between. PCR amplification relied on 60 Vbeta primers (plus 13 Jbeta primers). The table came from immunoSEQ multiplex PCR; TCRdb's copy has only in-frame clones and leaves some out. Among about 120,000 clones, approximately 83% were seen once, and the ten largest hold about 1.8%. General study findings and limits: TCR beta chain V- and J-gene trimming was linked, in a later analysis, to a missense variant in DCLRE1C. The productive fraction for most TCR beta V segments was about 90% or about 30% in an earlier analysis.

The receptor's source is a middle-aged man in good health and CMV-seronegative. V is TRBV5-1 and J is TRBJ1-6; TRBD1 is a possible D gene (5 bases). The sequenced sample was PBMCs. This CDR3 reads CASSWGLSGTTNSPLHF. DNA for the CDR3: TGCGCCAGCAGCTGGGGGTTGTCGGGGACTACTAATTCACCCCTCCACTTT. Looking up the rest from reference TRBV5-1 and TRBJ1-6 gives the full variable domain: KAGVTQTPRYLIKTRGQQVTLSCSPISGHRSVSWYQQTPGQGLQFLFEYFSETQRNKGNFPGRFSGRQFSNSRSEMNVSTLELGDSALYLCASSWGLSGTTNSPLHFGNGTRLTVT.